Below, 5 T cell receptor beta chains from the same sample are listed, as sequenced in a study of molecular identifiers for immune sequencing clone quantification. Via MiXCR, TCRdb re-called the PCR reads, giving one row per CDR3 protein. The sample shows hundreds of thousands of distinct CDR3 sequences, under 25% of them seen only once. The sample consisted of naive CD8+ T cells from blood, with Jurkat cell RNA spiked in. Subset meaning: FACS-sorted CD8+CD4-CCR7+CD45RA+ naive T cells. These receptors came from a human donor in good health. Some libraries in this study had Jurkat cell RNA spiked in.

The chain combines TRBV4-1 with TRBJ2-5, with 10 nucleotides matching TRBD1. This CDR3 has 16 amino acids. Per germline, CDR1 MGHRA and CDR2 YSYEKL. With V trimmed by 1 base and J by 5 bases, 7 bases remained unmatched. Here the CDR3 DNA reads TGCGCCAGCAGCCAAGTCCCGGGACAGGGGTTGGAGACCCAGTACTTC. Its protein is CASSQVPGQGLETQYF.

Points on this clonotype: Here the CDR3 omits its conserved ending phenylalanine or tryptophan, so a read error is the likely source. As DNA, the CDR3 is TGTGCCAGCAGCCAAGAGGCGCACACGAACACTGAAGCTTTCCTT. Its protein product is CASSQEAHTNTEAFL. The chain links TRBV4-2 to TRBJ1-1; D not certain. The CDR3 loop spans 15 amino acids. The germline gives CDR1 LGHNA, CDR2 YNFKEQ. V was pared by 0 bases and J by 1 base, with 9 bases between.

This clonotype was detected ten times or more. The chain uses TRBV20-1 and TRBJ1-1; D may be TRBD1 (6 bases). The germline V gene has CDR1 DFQATT and CDR2 SNEGSKA (reference sequence). The CDR3 sequence is 16 residues long. V was pared by 4 bases and J by 1 base, with 19 bases between. The CDR3 coding sequence is TGCAGTGCTAAGGAATTGTGGGGGGGCGAGAACACTGAAGCTTTCTTT. It yields the protein CSAKELWGGENTEAFF.

This clonotype appeared a single time. The conserved phenylalanine or tryptophan is not found at the CDR3 terminus, so this likely reflects a read error. J is TRBJ1-1 and V is TRBV28; 9 bases line up with TRBD1. J gave up 4 bases and V 6 bases, and 15 bases lay outside the gene matches. CDR3 length: 17 amino acids. Germline V gene lookup returns CDR1 MDHEN and CDR2 SYDVKM. CDR3 coding DNA: TGTGCCAGCAGGGGGGACAGGGCGGAGGTATTTAGCACTGAAGCTTTCTCT. It encodes CASRGDRAEVFSTEAFS.

This chain's CDR3 is CASGLALSVAGHRRSTDTQYF. In DNA, the CDR3 is TGTGCTAGTGGTTTGGCGCTAAGTGTCGCAGGCCATAGGAGAAGCACAGATACGCAGTATTTT. This chain links TRBV12-5 with TRBJ2-3; unclear D gene. The CDR3 loop spans 21 amino acids. Germline V gives CDR1 LGHNT, CDR2 FRNRAP. V was shortened by 1 base and J by 0 bases, with 26 bases between the two germline ends. Full variable domain (rest looked up from reference TRBV12-5 and TRBJ2-3): DARVTQTPRHKVTEMGQEVTMRCQPILGHNTVFWYRQTMMQGLELLAYFRNRAPLDDSGMPKDRFSAEMPDATLATLKIQPSEPRDSAVYFCASGLALSVAGHRRSTDTQYFGPGTRLTVL.